Presented here are 11 T cell receptor beta chains from one specimen sequenced in a study of shared clonotypes between healthy human individuals. TCRdb keeps only in-frame clones here, not all; method: immunoSEQ multiplex PCR. The sample shows under 1 million clones, 80% to 95% of them seen only once. Naive CD8 isolation took CD45RO-negative cells positively selected for CCR7 and excluded terminally differentiated effector memory CD45RA+ cells. The sequenced sample consisted of naive CD8+ T cells sorted from blood. These receptors were obtained from a man aged 30 to 39 in good health.

CDR3 residues: CASSRSYEQYF. For the CDR3, the DNA is TGCGCCAGCAGCCGCTCCTACGAGCAGTACTTC. The V and J genes are TRBV5-1 and TRBJ2-7, with D unresolved. Germline V CDR1 and CDR2: SGHRS, YFSETQ. The CDR3 loop spans 11 amino acids. V shed 4 bases and J shed 0 bases, with 2 bases lying between them.

The genes are TRBV25-1 and TRBJ2-3; perhaps D is TRBD1 or TRBD2 (6 bases each). The CDR3 spans 17 residues. Germline V CDR1 and CDR2: MGHDK, SYGVNS. Trimming left V 4 bases short and J 2 bases short, with 19 bases between. This chain's CDR3 is CASSAPGTGAYTDTQYF. The CDR3 region has the DNA TGTGCCAGCAGTGCCCCCGGCACGGGGGCCTACACAGATACGCAGTATTTT.

This chain connects TRBV4-3 to TRBJ2-5; 8 positions agree with TRBD1. The length of the CDR3 is 16 residues. V shed 1 base and J 7 bases; nucleotides not matched to a gene: 11. Germline V gene lookup returns CDR1 LGHNA and CDR2 YSLEER. Here the CDR3 reads CASSQGRDRLKGTQYF. In DNA form, the CDR3 reads TGCGCCAGCAGCCAAGGTCGGGACAGGTTGAAAGGGACCCAGTACTTC.

The table lists this clone with a few counts. The CDR3 sequence: CASSLFRAGGYTF. CDR3 DNA sequence: TGTGCCAGCAGTTTATTCAGGGCGGGGGGCTACACCTTC. The chain carries TRBV27 and TRBJ1-2, with a weak D call TRBD1 (5 bases). Trimming stripped 1 base from V and 8 bases from J, with 11 bases between. CDR3 length: 13 residues. The germline CDR1 and CDR2 sequences are MNHEY and SMNVEV (reference sequence).

The chain combines TRBV1 with TRBJ2-4; TRBD2, as called in the table, went unchecked against the DNA. TRBV1 is noted as a pseudogene. There are 16 residues in the CDR3. This CDR3 is CTSSPPRLLDENIQYF. CDR3 nucleotide sequence: TGCACCAGCAGCCCCCCCCGGTTGCTAGATGAAAACATTCAGTACTTC.

In DNA, the CDR3 is TGTGCCAGCAGCTTAGGGAGGGATAGCGGGAGAAATGAGCAGTTCTTC. Protein product: CASSLGRDSGRNEQFF. The V and J genes are TRBV7-7 and TRBJ2-1; TRBD2 agrees at 9 bases. Germline assignment: CDR1 SSHAT and CDR2 FNYEAQ (reference sequence). V was pared by 1 base and J by 7 bases, with 8 bases of the junction left unmatched. The length of the CDR3 is 16 residues.

The CDR3 DNA reads TGTGCCAGCATGGGGGCGGACAAGAATTACCAAGAGACCCAGTACTTC. Its translation: CASMGADKNYQETQYF. The gene calls are TRBV2 and TRBJ2-5; D possibly corresponds to TRBD1 (6 bases). The length of the CDR3 is 16 residues. Germline values: CDR1 SNHLY, CDR2 FYNNEI. V shed 7 bases and J shed 0 bases, with 18 bases lying between them. Full variable domain (rest looked up from reference TRBV2 and TRBJ2-5): EPEVTQTPSHQVTQMGQEVILRCVPISNHLYFYWYRQILGQKVEFLVSFYNNEISEKSEIFDDQFSVERPDGSNFTLKIRSTKLEDSAMYFCASMGADKNYQETQYFGPGTRLLVL.

This chain joins TRBV28 and TRBJ1-4; D uncertain. CDR3 size: 16 residues. The V end lost 2 bases, the J end lost 6 bases, and 16 bases lay between the germline ends. Germline CDR1 is MDHEN and CDR2 is SYDVKM. In DNA form, the CDR3 reads TGTGCCAGCAGTTTACTCTCCGGGCTAGCGGATGAAAAACTGTTTTTT. It translates to CASSLLSGLADEKLFF.

Details on this clone: The sample carries other DNA sequences with the same CDR3. The chain links TRBV10-3 to TRBJ2-1; TRBD2 aligns across 7 bases. Germline V gene lookup returns CDR1 ENHRY and CDR2 SYGVKD. Trimming took 3 bases from V and 5 from J; bases not matched to a gene: 7. The CDR3 has 15 residues. In DNA form, the CDR3 reads TGTGCCATCAGTGATAGGCCTAGCGGTAACAATGAGCAGTTCTTC. Translated: CAISDRPSGNNEQFF.

The V gene is TRBV2, the J gene TRBJ2-7; D unclear. Trimming left V 2 bases short and J 6 bases short, with 23 bases between. In germline, CDR1 is SNHLY, CDR2 FYNNEI. The CDR3 runs to 17 residues. CDR3 protein: CASSEPREVSLGVEQYF. The CDR3 DNA follows: TGTGCCAGCAGTGAACCCAGAGAGGTTAGCCTTGGGGTCGAGCAGTACTTC.

The genes are TRBV27 and TRBJ2-6; no clear D gene. V lost 5 bases to trimming and J lost 9 bases, with 8 bases between them. This CDR3 region has 12 residues. Germline CDR1 is MNHEY and CDR2 is SMNVEV (reference sequence). The chain's CDR3 is CASSDPGNVLTF. The CDR3, as DNA: TGTGCCAGCAGTGACCCCGGCAACGTCCTGACTTTC.